This T cell receptor (beta chain) was identified in a study of cytomegalovirus exposure and HLA in healthy donors. Broader study findings: Researchers catalogued roughly 150 TCR beta chains as cytomegalovirus-associated. When a later analysis compared HLA-associated TCR beta chains with equally common others, the HLA-associated chains turned out to be more clonally expanded and to have lower generation probabilities. Later on, an analysis found that several of the most significant clusters appeared to be linked to common viral pathogens, which included parvovirus B19.

The study ran its PCR with 60 Vbeta and 13 Jbeta primers. Repertoires were generated with immunoSEQ multiplex PCR, while TCRdb's copy carries only in-frame clones and drops some. Of fewer than 200,000 clones listed, 60% to 85% are singletons. Germline CDR1 is LGHNA and CDR2 is YSLEER. Trimming pared 3 bases from V and 3 bases from J, leaving 15 bases between. The CDR3 runs 15 residues. In regard to this clone: Its antigen is currently unknown.

At sampling all donors were nominally healthy, likely with unrecorded immune exposures. The sequencing sample was made of PBMCs. The chain joins TRBV4-3 to TRBJ2-7; D perhaps matches TRBD1 (8 bases). The sequence came from a man between 25 and 39 years old in good health and CMV-seropositive. The CDR3 loop reads CASSQRQGRDYEQYF. The CDR3 DNA reads as TGCGCCAGCAGCCAGCGACAGGGGAGGGACTACGAGCAGTACTTC.